These T cell receptor beta chains were read from a single sample in a study of a mutant IDH1 vaccine in newly diagnosed glioma. What these receptors recognize is not known. The data were produced by immunoSEQ multiplex PCR, yet TCRdb's version contains in-frame clones alone and is incomplete. The sample holds 35,000 to 40,000 clones; about 75% are singletons and the top ten take more than 7%. Specimen: PBMCs, collected from a glioma patient whose treatment included an IDH1 peptide vaccine. These receptors all come from a man aged 40-50 years with glioma. The CDR3 runs from the conserved cysteine through the conserved F or W. A D gene is named only where the DNA matches it firmly. A row's size may be missing; if present it is once, few, many or a size class.

TRBD1 | TRBJ1-2 | TRBV19 | NA | CASSIDAGGYGYTF | TGTGCCAGTAGTATAGACGCAGGGGGGTATGGCTACACCTTC
NA | TRBJ2-7 | TRBV5-8 | NA | CASSLPAGLNYEQYF | TGTGCCAGCAGCTTGCCAGCGGGTCTTAACTACGAGCAGTACTTC
TRBD2 | TRBJ2-1 | TRBV19 | NA | CASSNSGRASYNEQFF | TGTGCCAGTAGCAATAGCGGGAGGGCCTCCTACAATGAGCAGTTCTTC
NA | TRBJ2-2 | TRBV29-1 | NA | CSGELDRELFF | TGCAGCGGTGAGCTCGATCGGGAGCTGTTTTTT
NA | TRBJ2-5 | TRBV5-4 | NA | CASRPVEQETQYF | TGTGCCAGCAGGCCCGTGGAGCAAGAGACCCAGTACTTC
NA | TRBJ2-7 | TRBV15 | NA | CATSRDSYTGTPYEQYF | TGTGCCACCAGCAGAGATTCGTATACAGGGACCCCCTACGAGCAGTACTTC
NA | TRBJ2-1 | TRBV5-1 | NA | CASSLATRNNEQFF | TGCGCCAGCAGCTTGGCAACCAGAAACAATGAGCAGTTCTTC
NA | TRBJ2-2 | TRBV29-1 | once | CSVTPNTGELFF | TGCAGCGTTACCCCGAACACCGGGGAGCTGTTTTTT
NA | TRBJ2-1 | TRBV27 | NA | CASTDMSNEQFF | TGTGCCAGCACCGATATGAGCAATGAGCAGTTCTTC
NA | TRBJ2-7 | TRBV15 | NA | CATSRDRVFSYEQYF | TGTGCCACCAGCAGAGATCGGGTCTTTTCCTACGAGCAGTACTTC
NA | TRBJ1-2 | TRBV18 | NA | CASSPPDSYDGYTF | TGTGCCAGCTCACCACCCGACAGCTACGATGGCTACACCTTC
NA | TRBJ2-3 | TRBV19 | NA | CASTPRRGNTDTQYF | TGTGCCAGTACCCCCCGCCGGGGCAACACAGATACGCAGTATTTT
NA | TRBJ1-2 | TRBV7-6 | NA | CASSFGAGVGYTF | TGTGCCAGCAGCTTTGGGGCAGGGGTTGGCTACACCTTC
NA | TRBJ2-1 | TRBV5-1 | NA | CASSSNYNEQFF | TGCGCCAGCAGCTCTAATTACAATGAGCAGTTCTTC
NA | TRBJ1-1 | TRBV6-5 | NA | CASSADIWNTEAFF | TGTGCCAGCAGTGCCGATATCTGGAACACTGAAGCTTTCTTT
NA | TRBJ2-5 | TRBV2 | NA | CASSPGGATYQETQYF | TGTGCCAGCAGCCCTGGGGGTGCTACGTACCAAGAGACCCAGTACTTC
NA | TRBJ1-2 | TRBV6-5 | NA | CASSYHPGEEDGYTF | TGTGCCAGCAGTTACCACCCAGGGGAGGAGGATGGCTACACCTTC
NA | TRBJ2-5 | TRBV7-9 | NA | CASSSGVQETQYF | TGTGCCAGCAGCTCGGGAGTCCAGGAGACCCAGTACTTC
TRBD1 | TRBJ1-2 | TRBV9 | NA | CASSVALQGSYGYTF | TGTGCCAGCAGCGTAGCCCTACAGGGGAGCTATGGCTACACCTTC
NA | TRBJ2-3 | TRBV19 | NA | CASSRGTPDTQYF | TGTGCCAGTAGCCGGGGGACTCCAGATACGCAGTATTTT
TRBD1 | TRBJ2-3 | TRBV29-1 | NA | CSVARRGLSTDTQYF | TGCAGCGTTGCAAGAAGGGGGCTAAGCACAGATACGCAGTATTTT
NA | TRBJ2-2 | TRBV6-5 | once | CASSKPRGAGELFF | TGTGCCAGCAGTAAGCCGCGAGGGGCCGGGGAGCTGTTTTTT
NA | TRBJ2-3 | TRBV11-2 | NA | CASSLASVDTQYF | TGTGCCAGCAGCTTAGCGTCGGTAGATACGCAGTATTTT
NA | TRBJ2-2 | TRBV4-1 | NA | CASSLYGDPGNTGELFF | TGCGCCAGCAGCCTCTATGGGGACCCCGGGAACACCGGGGAGCTGTTTTTT
TRBD2 | TRBJ2-3 | TRBV5-4 | NA | CASSFQLAKGDTQYF | TGTGCCAGCAGCTTTCAACTAGCGAAGGGGGATACGCAGTATTTT
NA | TRBJ1-1 | TRBV11-2 | many | CASSLEREAFF | TGTGCCAGCAGCTTAGAAAGAGAAGCTTTCTTT
NA | TRBJ1-1 | TRBV11-2 | NA | CASSSPGYSSVGETEAFF | TGTGCCAGCAGCTCCCCAGGGTATTCTAGTGTGGGTGAGACGGAAGCTTTCTTT
NA | TRBJ1-1 | TRBV5-1 | NA | CASSLESTEAFF | TGCGCCAGCAGCCTGGAAAGCACTGAAGCTTTCTTT
NA | TRBJ2-5 | TRBV13 | NA | CASSFRGVQETQYF | TGTGCCAGCAGCTTCCGCGGGGTTCAAGAGACCCAGTACTTC
TRBD2 | TRBJ2-3 | TRBV11-2 | NA | CASSLPREREYSDTQYF | TGTGCCAGCAGCTTACCTCGCGAGCGGGAGTATTCAGATACGCAGTATTTT
NA | TRBJ2-6 | TRBV15 | NA | CATSRENSGANVLTF | TGTGCCACCAGCAGAGAAAACTCTGGGGCCAACGTCCTGACTTTC
TRBD2 | TRBJ2-1 | TRBV6-5 | few | CASSYTSGNYNEQFF | TGTGCCAGCAGTTATACTAGCGGGAACTACAATGAGCAGTTCTTC
NA | TRBJ2-2 | TRBV19 | NA | CASIGVRGGNTGELFF | TGTGCCAGTATCGGTGTTCGCGGAGGGAACACCGGGGAGCTGTTTTTT
NA | TRBJ2-4 | TRBV7-8 | NA | CASSNTRGAKNIQYF | TGTGCCAGCAGCAACACACGAGGTGCGAAAAACATTCAGTACTTC
TRBD1 | TRBJ2-1 | TRBV13 | NA | CASSRGRAGSYNEQFF | TGTGCCAGCAGCAGGGGGCGGGCAGGGTCCTACAATGAGCAGTTCTTC
NA | TRBJ1-2 | TRBV4-1 | NA | CASSQVPPRGYTF | TGCGCCAGCAGCCAAGTTCCACCTAGGGGCTACACCTTC
NA | TRBJ1-6 | TRBV30 | NA | CACFSGEPNSPLHF | TGTGCCTGCTTTTCTGGGGAGCCGAATTCACCCCTCCACTTT
NA | TRBJ1-1 | TRBV6-1 | NA | CASSDLGTTDPFF | TGTGCCAGCAGTGATTTAGGGACCACTGATCCTTTCTTT
NA | TRBJ1-3 | TRBV7-8 | NA | CASSLARSSGNTIYF | TGTGCCAGCAGCTTAGCTAGGAGCTCTGGAAACACCATATATTTT
TRBD1 | TRBJ2-4 | TRBV6-6 | NA | CASTQAGTGGGIQYF | TGTGCCAGCACCCAGGCCGGGACAGGGGGAGGGATTCAGTACTTC
NA | TRBJ2-1 | TRBV5-5 | NA | CASSVRDLTYNEQFF | TGTGCCAGCAGCGTGAGGGACTTGACCTACAATGAGCAGTTCTTC
NA | TRBJ2-7 | TRBV29-1 | NA | CSVTGDISSYEQYF | TGCAGCGTTACAGGAGATATTTCCTCCTACGAGCAGTACTTC
TRBD2 | TRBJ2-3 | TRBV4-1 | few | CASSQDGIAGSTDTQYF | TGCGCCAGCAGCCAAGATGGGATAGCGGGTAGCACAGATACGCAGTATTTT
NA | TRBJ2-2 | TRBV7-6 | NA | CASSWVAETGELFF | TGTGCCAGCAGCTGGGTAGCGGAAACCGGGGAGCTGTTTTTT
NA | TRBJ1-1 | TRBV5-1 | NA | CASSLTRGTTEAFF | TGCGCCAGCAGCTTAACACGGGGAACCACTGAAGCTTTCTTT
TRBD2 | TRBJ2-1 | TRBV28 | NA | CASSSNRAGDVYNEQFF | TGTGCCAGCAGTTCCAATCGAGCGGGAGACGTCTACAATGAGCAGTTCTTC
NA | TRBJ1-2 | TRBV19 | NA | CASSILQGGYTF | TGTGCCAGTAGTATCCTGCAGGGTGGCTACACCTTC
NA | TRBJ2-1 | TRBV11-2 | NA | CASSPLSEGEQFF | TGTGCCAGCAGCCCGCTCTCGGAGGGTGAGCAGTTCTTC
TRBD1 | TRBJ1-2 | TRBV6-1 | NA | CASSDRRGYNYGYTF | TGTGCCAGCAGTGACCGCAGGGGGTATAACTATGGCTACACCTTC
TRBD2 | TRBJ2-5 | TRBV4-2 | NA | CASSQGGGVQETQYF | TGTGCCAGCAGCCAGGGGGGGGGTGTTCAAGAGACCCAGTACTTC
TRBD1 | TRBJ2-3 | TRBV29-1 | NA | CSVEAGRTGVDTQYF | TGCAGCGTTGAAGCGGGCAGGACAGGCGTGGATACGCAGTATTTT